The entry that follows covers one T cell receptor beta chain sequence. The antigen remains unidentified. The source of the sample is a study of cytomegalovirus exposure and HLA in healthy donors. Regarding the study as a whole: Most of the TCR beta V segments (in an earlier analysis) were productive either about 90% or about 30% of the time. Later analysis revealed greater clonal expansion in HLA-associated TCR beta chains than in equally common others.

PCR involved 60 Vbeta and 13 Jbeta primers. The method was immunoSEQ multiplex PCR; TCRdb's version includes in-frame clones alone and lacks a portion of them. There are 130,000 or so clones in the sample; roughly 87% occur only once, and 1.5% lies in the top ten. The V and J ends lost 7 bases and 0 bases, in that order; junction bases with no gene match: 11. CDR3 size: 16 residues. Looked up from germline, CDR1 is SNHLY and CDR2 is FYNNEI. This clonotype originated in a woman between 18 and 29 years old in good health and CMV-seronegative. The chain carries TRBV2 and TRBJ2-7; 8 nucleotides agree with TRBD1. The sequencing input was PBMCs. CDR3 nucleotides: TGTGCCAGCACGGGGACAGGCCGAAGAGCCTCCTACGAGCAGTACTTC. The encoded protein is CASTGTGRRASYEQYF.